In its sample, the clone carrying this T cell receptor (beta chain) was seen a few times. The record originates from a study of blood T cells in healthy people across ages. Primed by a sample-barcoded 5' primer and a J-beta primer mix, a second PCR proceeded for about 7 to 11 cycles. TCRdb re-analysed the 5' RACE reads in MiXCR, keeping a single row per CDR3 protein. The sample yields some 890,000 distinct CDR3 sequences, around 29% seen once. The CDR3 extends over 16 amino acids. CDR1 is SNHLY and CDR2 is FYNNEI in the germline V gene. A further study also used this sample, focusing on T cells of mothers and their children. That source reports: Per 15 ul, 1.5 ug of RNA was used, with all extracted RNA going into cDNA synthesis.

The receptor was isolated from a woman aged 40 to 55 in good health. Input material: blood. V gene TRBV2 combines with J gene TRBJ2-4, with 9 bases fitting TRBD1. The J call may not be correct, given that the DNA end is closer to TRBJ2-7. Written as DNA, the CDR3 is TGTGCCAGCAGTGGAGGACGGGACAGGGTCCTCTACGAGCAGTACTTC. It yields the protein CASSGGRDRVLYEQYF.